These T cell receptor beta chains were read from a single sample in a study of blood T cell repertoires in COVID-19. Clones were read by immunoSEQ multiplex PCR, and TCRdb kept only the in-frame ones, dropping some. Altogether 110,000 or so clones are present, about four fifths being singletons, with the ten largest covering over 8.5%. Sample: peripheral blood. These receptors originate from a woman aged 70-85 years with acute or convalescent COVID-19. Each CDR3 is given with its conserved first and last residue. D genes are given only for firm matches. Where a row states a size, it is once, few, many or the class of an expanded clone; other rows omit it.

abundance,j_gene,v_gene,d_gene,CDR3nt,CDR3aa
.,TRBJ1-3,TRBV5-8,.,TGTGCCAGCAGCAGGGTCGGGGCTGGAAACACCATATATTTT,CASSRVGAGNTIYF
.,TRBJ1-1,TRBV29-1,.,TGCAGCGTTGAAGGGCAGGATTCTGAAGCTTTCTTT,CSVEGQDSEAFF
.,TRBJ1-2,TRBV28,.,TGTGCCAGCAGTCCTCCCTCCCCGTATGGCTACACCTTC,CASSPPSPYGYTF
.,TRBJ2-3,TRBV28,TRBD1,TGTGCCAGCAGTGGGAGGACAGGGGGCCGAGATACGCAGTATTTT,CASSGRTGGRDTQYF
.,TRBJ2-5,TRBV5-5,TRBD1,TGTGCCAGCAGCACCGGACAGGGGGCTGTAGAGACCCAGTACTTC,CASSTGQGAVETQYF
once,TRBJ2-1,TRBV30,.,TGTGCCTGGAGCCCCCGACTAGGTTCCTACAATGAGCAGTTCTTC,CAWSPRLGSYNEQFF
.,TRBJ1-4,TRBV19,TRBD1,TGTGCCAGTAGCGGGACAGGGGATAAAAAACTGTTTTTT,CASSGTGDKKLFF
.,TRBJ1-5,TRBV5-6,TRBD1,TGTGCCAGCAGTTCGGACAGGGGTGCCAATCAGCCCCAGCATTTT,CASSSDRGANQPQHF
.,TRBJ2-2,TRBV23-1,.,TGCGCCAGCAGTCAATTCGTGGCGACTTCGGCTCACACCGGGGAGCTGTTTTTT,CASSQFVATSAHTGELFF
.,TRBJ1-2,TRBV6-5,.,TGTGCCAGCAGTTACGGGGGGACTTCTGGCTACACCTTC,CASSYGGTSGYTF
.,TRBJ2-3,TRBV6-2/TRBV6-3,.,TGTGCCAGCAGTTACTTAGAACCTAGCACAGATACGCAGTATTTT,CASSYLEPSTDTQYF
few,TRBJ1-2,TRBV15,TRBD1,TGTGCCACCAGCAGAGTGAGACAGGGCGTGCCGTATGGCTACACCTTC,CATSRVRQGVPYGYTF
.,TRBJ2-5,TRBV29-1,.,TGCAGCGTTGGGACAGTCCAAGAGACCCAGTACTTC,CSVGTVQETQYF
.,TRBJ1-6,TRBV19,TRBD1,TGTGCCAGTAGCGGACAGGTTCCTAATTCACCCCTCCACTTT,CASSGQVPNSPLHF
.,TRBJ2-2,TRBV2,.,TGTGCCAGCAGGGAGCTAGCCCCAAGTGCCGGGGAGCTGTTTTTT,CASRELAPSAGELFF
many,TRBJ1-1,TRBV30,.,TGTGCCTGGAGTGTACCCGACAGGCGGAACACTGAAGCTTTCTTT,CAWSVPDRRNTEAFF
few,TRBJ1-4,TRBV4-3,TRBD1,TGCGCCAGCAGCCAAGAGACAGGGCGATCTAATGAAAAACTGTTTTTT,CASSQETGRSNEKLFF
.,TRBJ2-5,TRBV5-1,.,TGCGCCAGCAGCTTGGTTAACCAAGAGACCCAGTACTTC,CASSLVNQETQYF
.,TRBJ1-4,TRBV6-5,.,TGTGCCAGCAGGGAGCGGCGAGGAAATGAAAAACTGTTTTTT,CASRERRGNEKLFF
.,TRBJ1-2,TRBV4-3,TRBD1,TGCGCCAGCAGCCAAGAAATGGACAGGGACGTCTATGGCTACACCTTC,CASSQEMDRDVYGYTF